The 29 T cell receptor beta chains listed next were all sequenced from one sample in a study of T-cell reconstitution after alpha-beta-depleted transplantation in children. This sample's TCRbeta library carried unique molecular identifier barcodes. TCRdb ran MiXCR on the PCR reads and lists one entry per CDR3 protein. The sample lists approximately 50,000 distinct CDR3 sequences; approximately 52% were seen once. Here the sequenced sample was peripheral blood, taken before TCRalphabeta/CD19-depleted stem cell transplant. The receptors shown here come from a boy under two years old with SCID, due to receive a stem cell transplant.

CDR3 nucleotide sequence: TGTGCCAGCAGCACTAGAGGGGAACAGCCCCAGCATTTT. Amino acid sequence: CASSTRGEQPQHF. The chain employs TRBV7-2 and TRBJ1-5; D may be TRBD1 (5 bases). The CDR3 has 13 residues. V dropped 5 bases and J dropped 7 bases, with 12 bases sitting between them. Per germline, CDR1 SGHTA and CDR2 FQGNSA.

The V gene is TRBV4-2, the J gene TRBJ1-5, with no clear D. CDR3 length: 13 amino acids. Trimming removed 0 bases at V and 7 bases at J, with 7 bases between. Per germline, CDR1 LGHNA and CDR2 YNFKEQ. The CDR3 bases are TGTGCCAGCAGCCAAGAACGAAAGCAGCCCCAGCATTTT. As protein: CASSQERKQPQHF.

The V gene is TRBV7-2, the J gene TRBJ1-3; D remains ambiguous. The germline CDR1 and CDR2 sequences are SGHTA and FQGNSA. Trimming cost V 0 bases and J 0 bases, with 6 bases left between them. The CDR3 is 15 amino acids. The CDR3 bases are TGTGCCAGCAGCTTAGCGGCCGGCTCTGGAAACACCATATATTTT. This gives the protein CASSLAAGSGNTIYF.

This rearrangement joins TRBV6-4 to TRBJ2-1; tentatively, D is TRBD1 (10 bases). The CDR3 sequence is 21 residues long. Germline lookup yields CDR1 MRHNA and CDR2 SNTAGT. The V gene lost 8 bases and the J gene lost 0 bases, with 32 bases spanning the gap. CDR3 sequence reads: CASQGQGLVLAGTPSYNEQFF. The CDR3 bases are TGTGCCAGCCAGGGACAGGGGTTGGTCCTAGCGGGGACTCCCTCCTACAATGAGCAGTTCTTC.

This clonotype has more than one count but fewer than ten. CDR3 nucleotide sequence: TGCAGCGTTATGGACAGCAAAGCTTTCTTT. It codes for CSVMDSKAFF. V and J are TRBV29-1 and TRBJ1-1, with D possibly matching TRBD1 (6 bases). This CDR3 has 10 residues. Germline V gives CDR1 SQVTM, CDR2 ANQGSEA. Between the trimmed V and J ends, which lost 5 bases and 9 bases, there was a span of 10 bases.

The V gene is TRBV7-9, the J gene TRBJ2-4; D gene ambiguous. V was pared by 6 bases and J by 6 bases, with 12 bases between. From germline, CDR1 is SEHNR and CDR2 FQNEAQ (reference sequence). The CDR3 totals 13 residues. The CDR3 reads CASRNRTSNIQYF. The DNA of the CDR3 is TGTGCCAGCAGGAACCGGACGTCAAACATTCAGTACTTC.

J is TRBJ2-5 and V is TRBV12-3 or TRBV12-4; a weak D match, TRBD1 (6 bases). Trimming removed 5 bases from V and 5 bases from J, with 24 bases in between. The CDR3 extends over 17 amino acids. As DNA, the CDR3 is TGTGCCAGCAGTCCGCTCCTCCTACAGGGTTCCCTCGAGACCCAGTACTTC. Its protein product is CASSPLLLQGSLETQYF.

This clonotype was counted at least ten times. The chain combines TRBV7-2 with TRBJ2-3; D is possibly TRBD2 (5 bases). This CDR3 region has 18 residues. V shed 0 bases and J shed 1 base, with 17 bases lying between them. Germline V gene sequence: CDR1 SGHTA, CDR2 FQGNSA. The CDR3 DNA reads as TGTGCCAGCAGCTTAGCCCCTACATCGGGAATGGGCACAGATACGCAGTATTTT. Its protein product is CASSLAPTSGMGTDTQYF. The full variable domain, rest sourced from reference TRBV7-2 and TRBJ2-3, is GAGVSQSPSNKVTEKGKDVELRCDPISGHTALYWYRQSLGQGLEFLIYFQGNSAPDKSGLPSDRFSAERTGGSVSTLTIQRTQQEDSAVYLCASSLAPTSGMGTDTQYFGPGTRLTVL.

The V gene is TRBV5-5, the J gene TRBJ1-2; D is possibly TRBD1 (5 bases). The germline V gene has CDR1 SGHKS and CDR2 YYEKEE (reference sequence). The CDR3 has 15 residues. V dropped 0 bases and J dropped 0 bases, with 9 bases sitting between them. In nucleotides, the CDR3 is TGTGCCAGCAGCTTGGATCAGGGATCTAACTATGGCTACACCTTC. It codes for CASSLDQGSNYGYTF.

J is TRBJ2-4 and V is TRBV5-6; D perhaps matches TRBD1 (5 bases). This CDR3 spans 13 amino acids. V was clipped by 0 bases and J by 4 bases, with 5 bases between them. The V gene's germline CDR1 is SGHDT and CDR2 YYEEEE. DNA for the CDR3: TGTGCCAGCAGCTTGGACAGGAAAAACATTCAGTACTTC. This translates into CASSLDRKNIQYF.

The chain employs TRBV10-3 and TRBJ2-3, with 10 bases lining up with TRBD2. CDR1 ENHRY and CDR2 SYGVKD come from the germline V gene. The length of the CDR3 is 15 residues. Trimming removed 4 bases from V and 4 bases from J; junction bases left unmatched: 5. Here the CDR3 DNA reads TGTGCCATCAGTGGAGAGCGGGGGGGCCCAGATACGCAGTATTTT. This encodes CAISGERGGPDTQYF.

The CDR3 reads CASSPRFTDTQYF. CDR3 DNA sequence: TGTGCCAGCAGTCCCCGATTCACAGATACGCAGTATTTT. This sequence joins TRBV27 and TRBJ2-3; D uncertain. The CDR3 covers 13 residues. V was trimmed by 5 bases and J by 2 bases, leaving 8 bases between them. Looked up from germline, CDR1 is MNHEY and CDR2 is SMNVEV (reference sequence).

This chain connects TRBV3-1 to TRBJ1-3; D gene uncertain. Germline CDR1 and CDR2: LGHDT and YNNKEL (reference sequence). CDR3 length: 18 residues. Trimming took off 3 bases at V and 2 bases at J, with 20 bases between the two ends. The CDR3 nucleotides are TGTGCCAGCAGCCACGGCCCCCCCGATCTCCCGGCTGGAAACACCATATATTTT. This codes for CASSHGPPDLPAGNTIYF.

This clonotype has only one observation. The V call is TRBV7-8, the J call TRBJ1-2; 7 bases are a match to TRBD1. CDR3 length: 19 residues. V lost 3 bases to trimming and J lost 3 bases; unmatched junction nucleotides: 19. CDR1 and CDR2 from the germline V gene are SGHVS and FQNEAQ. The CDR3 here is CASSFGEGTVSWTYYGYTF. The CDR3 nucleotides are TGTGCCAGCAGCTTTGGCGAGGGGACAGTTTCTTGGACTTACTATGGCTACACCTTC.

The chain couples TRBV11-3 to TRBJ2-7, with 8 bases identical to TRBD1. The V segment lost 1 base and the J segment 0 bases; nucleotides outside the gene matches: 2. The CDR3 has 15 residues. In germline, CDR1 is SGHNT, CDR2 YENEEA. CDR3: CASSLGGTGSYEQYF. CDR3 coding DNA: TGTGCCAGCAGCTTAGGGGGGACAGGCTCCTACGAGCAGTACTTC.

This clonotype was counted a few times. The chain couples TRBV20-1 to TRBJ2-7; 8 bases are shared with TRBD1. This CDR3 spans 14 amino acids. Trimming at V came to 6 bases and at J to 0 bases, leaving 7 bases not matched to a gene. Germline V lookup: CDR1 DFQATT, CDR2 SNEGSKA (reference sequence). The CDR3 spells CSAEAGTGSYEQYF. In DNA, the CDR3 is TGCAGTGCCGAAGCCGGGACAGGCTCCTACGAGCAGTACTTC.

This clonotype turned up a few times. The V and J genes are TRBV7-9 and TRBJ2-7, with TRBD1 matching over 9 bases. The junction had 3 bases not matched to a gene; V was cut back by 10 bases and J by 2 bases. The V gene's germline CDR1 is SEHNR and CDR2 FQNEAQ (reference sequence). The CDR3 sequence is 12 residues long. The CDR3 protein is CATRDRAYEQYF. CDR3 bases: TGTGCCACTCGGGACAGGGCCTACGAGCAGTACTTC. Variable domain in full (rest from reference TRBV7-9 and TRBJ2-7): DTGVSQNPRHKITKRGQNVTFRCDPISEHNRLYWYRQTLGQGPEFLTYFQNEAQLEKSRLLSDRFSAERPKGSFSTLEIQRTEQGDSAMYLCATRDRAYEQYFGPGTRLTVT.

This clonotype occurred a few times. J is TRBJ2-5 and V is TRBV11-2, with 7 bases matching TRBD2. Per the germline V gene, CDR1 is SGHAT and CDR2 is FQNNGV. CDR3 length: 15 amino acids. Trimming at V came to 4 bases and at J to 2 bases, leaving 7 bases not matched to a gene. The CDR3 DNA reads TGTGCCAGCAGCTACACTAGCGCCCGGCAAGAGACCCAGTACTTC. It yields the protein CASSYTSARQETQYF.

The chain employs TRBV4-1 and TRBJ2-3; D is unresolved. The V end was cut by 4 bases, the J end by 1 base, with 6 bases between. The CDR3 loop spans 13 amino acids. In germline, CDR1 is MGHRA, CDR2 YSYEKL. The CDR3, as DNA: TGCGCCAGCAGCCGGACCGGCACAGATACGCAGTATTTT. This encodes CASSRTGTDTQYF.

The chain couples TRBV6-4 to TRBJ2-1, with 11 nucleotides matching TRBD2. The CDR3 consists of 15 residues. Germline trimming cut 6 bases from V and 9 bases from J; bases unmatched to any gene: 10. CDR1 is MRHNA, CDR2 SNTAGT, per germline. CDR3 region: CASSLSGGASGEQFF. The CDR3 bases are TGTGCCAGCAGCCTTAGCGGGGGGGCCTCTGGTGAGCAGTTCTTC.

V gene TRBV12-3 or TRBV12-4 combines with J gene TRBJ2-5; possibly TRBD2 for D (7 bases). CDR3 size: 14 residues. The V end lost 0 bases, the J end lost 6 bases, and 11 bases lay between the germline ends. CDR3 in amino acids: CASSLAGGPQTQYF. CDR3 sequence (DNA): TGTGCCAGCAGTTTAGCGGGGGGGCCGCAGACCCAGTACTTC.

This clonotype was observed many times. Here the CDR3 DNA reads TGTGCCAGCAGCTTAATTGGGGGCAACCAAGAGACCCAGTACTTC. It translates to CASSLIGGNQETQYF. The chain links TRBV7-9 to TRBJ2-5; D is possibly TRBD1 (6 bases). Germline V lookup: CDR1 SEHNR, CDR2 FQNEAQ (reference sequence). Trimming cost V 2 bases and J 0 bases, with 10 bases left between them. This CDR3 comprises 15 residues.

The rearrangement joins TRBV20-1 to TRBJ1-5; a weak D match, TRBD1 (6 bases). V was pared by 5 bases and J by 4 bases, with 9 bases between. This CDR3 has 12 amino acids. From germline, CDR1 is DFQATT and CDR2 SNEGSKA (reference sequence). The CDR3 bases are TGCAGTGCTTTTACAGGGAATCAGCCCCAGCATTTT. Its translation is CSAFTGNQPQHF.

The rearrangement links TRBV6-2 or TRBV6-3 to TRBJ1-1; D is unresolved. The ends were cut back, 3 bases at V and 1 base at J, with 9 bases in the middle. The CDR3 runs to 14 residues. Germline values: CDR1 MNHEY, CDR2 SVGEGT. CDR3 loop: CASSYRPGNTEAFF. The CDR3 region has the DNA TGTGCCAGCAGTTATAGACCAGGGAACACTGAAGCTTTCTTT.

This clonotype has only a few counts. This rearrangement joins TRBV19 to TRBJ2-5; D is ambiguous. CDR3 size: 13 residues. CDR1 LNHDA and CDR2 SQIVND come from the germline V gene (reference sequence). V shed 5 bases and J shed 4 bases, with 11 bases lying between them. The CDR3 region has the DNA TGTGCCAGTAGTTGGCGGTGGGGAGAGACCCAGTACTTC. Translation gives CASSWRWGETQYF.

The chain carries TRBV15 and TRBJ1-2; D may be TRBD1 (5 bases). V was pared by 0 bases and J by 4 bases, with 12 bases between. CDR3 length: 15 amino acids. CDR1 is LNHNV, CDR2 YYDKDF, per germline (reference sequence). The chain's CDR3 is CATSREGRGAYGYTF. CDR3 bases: TGTGCCACCAGCAGAGAAGGACGAGGGGCCTATGGCTACACCTTC. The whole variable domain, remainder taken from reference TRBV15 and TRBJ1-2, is DAMVIQNPRYQVTQFGKPVTLSCSQTLNHNVMYWYQQKSSQAPKLLFHYYDKDFNNEADTPDNFQSRRPNTSFCFLDIRSPGLGDTAMYLCATSREGRGAYGYTFGSGTRLTVV.

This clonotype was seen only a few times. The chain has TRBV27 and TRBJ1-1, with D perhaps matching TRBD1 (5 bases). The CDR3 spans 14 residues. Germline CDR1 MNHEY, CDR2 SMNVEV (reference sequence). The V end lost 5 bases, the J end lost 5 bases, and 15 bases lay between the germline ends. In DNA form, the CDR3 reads TGTGCCAGCAGTACTGCACCGGGGGGGACTGAAGCTTTCTTT. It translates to CASSTAPGGTEAFF.

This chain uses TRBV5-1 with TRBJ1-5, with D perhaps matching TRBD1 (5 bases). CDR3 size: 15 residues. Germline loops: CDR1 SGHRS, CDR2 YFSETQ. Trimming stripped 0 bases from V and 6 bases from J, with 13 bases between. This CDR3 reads CASSLAGADRQPQHF. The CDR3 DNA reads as TGCGCCAGCAGCTTGGCCGGGGCGGACCGTCAGCCCCAGCATTTT. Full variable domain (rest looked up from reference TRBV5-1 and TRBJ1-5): KAGVTQTPRYLIKTRGQQVTLSCSPISGHRSVSWYQQTPGQGLQFLFEYFSETQRNKGNFPGRFSGRQFSNSRSEMNVSTLELGDSALYLCASSLAGADRQPQHFGDGTRLSIL.

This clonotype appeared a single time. CDR3 protein: CASSTGTGSSYEQYF. The CDR3 DNA sequence: TGTGCCAGCAGCACCGGGACAGGGAGCTCCTACGAGCAGTACTTC. The chain recombines TRBV21-1 with TRBJ2-7; the table's TRBD1 call for D was not verified on the DNA. TRBV21-1 is a pseudogene locus. This CDR3 contains 15 residues.